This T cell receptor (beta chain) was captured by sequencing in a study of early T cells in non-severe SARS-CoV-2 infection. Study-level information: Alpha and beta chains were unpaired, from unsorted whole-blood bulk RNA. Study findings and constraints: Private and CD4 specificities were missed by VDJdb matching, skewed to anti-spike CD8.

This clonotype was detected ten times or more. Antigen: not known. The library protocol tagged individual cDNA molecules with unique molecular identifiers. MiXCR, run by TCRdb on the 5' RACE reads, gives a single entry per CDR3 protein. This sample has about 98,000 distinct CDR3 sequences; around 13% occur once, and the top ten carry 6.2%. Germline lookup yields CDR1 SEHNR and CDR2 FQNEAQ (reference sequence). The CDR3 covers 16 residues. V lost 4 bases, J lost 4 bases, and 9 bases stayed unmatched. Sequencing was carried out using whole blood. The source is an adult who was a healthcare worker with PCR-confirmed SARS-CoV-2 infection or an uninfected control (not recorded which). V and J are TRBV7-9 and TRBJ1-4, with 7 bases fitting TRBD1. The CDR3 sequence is CASSWTRGTVNEKLFF. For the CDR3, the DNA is TGTGCCAGCAGCTGGACCAGAGGGACAGTTAATGAAAAACTGTTTTTT.